This T cell receptor beta chain originates from a study of cytomegalovirus exposure and HLA in healthy donors. Study-wide points: A later analysis linked a missense variant in DCLRE1C to the trimming of TCR beta V and J genes.

In regard to this clone: Its antigen is currently unknown.

Germline-derived CDR1 and CDR2 are MNHNY and SVGAGI (reference sequence). V lost 6 bases and J 2 bases, leaving 15 bases between the germline ends. The CDR3 totals 15 residues. Researchers ran the PCR with 60 Vbeta and 13 Jbeta primers. Assay used: immunoSEQ multiplex PCR; TCRdb lists only in-frame clones, some missing. The sample contains about 120,000 clones, over 75% of which appear only once. Sequenced sample: PBMCs. The rearrangement links TRBV6-6 to TRBJ2-3; D possibly corresponds to TRBD1 (6 bases). The sequence came from a man aged 25-40 years in good health and CMV-seronegative. CDR3 sequence: CASSLTGSNTDTQYF. Here the CDR3 DNA reads TGTGCCAGCAGCCTTACAGGGTCTAACACAGATACGCAGTATTTT.